This TCR beta chain was identified during a study of shared clonotypes between healthy human individuals. The table came from immunoSEQ multiplex PCR; TCRdb's copy has only in-frame clones and leaves some out. The sample yields more than 900,000 clones, roughly 74% seen once. CDR3 length equals 17 residues. Splitting of CD4+ cells produced CD45RA+ naive and CD45RA-negative memory subsets. The TCR was taken from a man between 18 and 35 years old in good health. Some clones in this sample may be carry-over from other donors' samples. The source material was memory CD4+ T cells from PBMCs. The subset is: CD45RA-negative fraction. The V gene is TRBV21-1, the J gene TRBJ2-1; the DNA was not used to check the table's D call, TRBD2. TRBV21-1 is termed a pseudogene. The CDR3 DNA reads TGTGCCAGCAGCAACCCGACTAGCGGGAGTAAGGTTGATGAGCAGTTCTTC. As protein: CASSNPTSGSKVDEQFF.